This T cell receptor beta chain derives from a study of T cells in localized non-small cell lung cancer. The germline V gene encodes CDR1 SGHNT and CDR2 YENEEA. The CDR3 is 14 amino acids. V shed 3 bases and J shed 6 bases, with 13 bases lying between them. Atypia-free adjacent lung came from at least 2 cm beyond the tumor margin. TCRdb's table, derived via immunoSEQ multiplex PCR, lists solely in-frame clones and lacks some. This table has over 1,000 clones, 15% to 20% appearing once. The sequencing here drew on normal lung tissue next to the tumor, taken before any cancer treatment. The rearrangement links TRBV11-3 to TRBJ2-3; a possible D gene is TRBD2 (5 bases). This TCR was recovered from a male donor aged 60 or over with stage I lung adenocarcinoma. DNA for the CDR3: TGTGCCAGCAGCTTGCCCTACCCGGGGGATACGCAGTATTTT. Translated: CASSLPYPGDTQYF.